Listed here are 10 T cell receptor beta chains from one sample, sequenced in a study of blood T cell repertoires in COVID-19. Assay used: immunoSEQ multiplex PCR; TCRdb lists only in-frame clones, some missing. Among about 3,700 clones, about nine tenths were seen once, and the ten largest hold 4.5% to 6%. Material for sequencing was peripheral blood. The receptors originated from a woman in her 70s with active COVID-19.

This rearrangement joins TRBV7-2 to TRBJ2-5; 7 bases agree with TRBD2. Looked up from germline, CDR1 is SGHTA and CDR2 is FQGNSA. The CDR3 runs to 15 residues. Trimming took 2 bases from V and 5 from J; bases not matched to a gene: 8. Here the CDR3 reads CASSLFRGGQETQYF. As DNA, the CDR3 is TGTGCCAGCAGCTTATTCCGGGGAGGGCAGGAGACCCAGTACTTC.

The chain couples TRBV11-3 to TRBJ2-7, with 11 bases fitting TRBD1. V was pared by 5 bases and J by 2 bases, with 5 bases of the junction left unmatched. CDR1 is SGHNT and CDR2 is YENEEA in the germline V gene. The CDR3 sequence is 15 residues long. In nucleotides, the CDR3 is TGTGCCAGCAGCAAGGGGGGACAGGGGGCCTACGAGCAGTACTTC. It is translated as CASSKGGQGAYEQYF.

The rearrangement uses TRBV19 and TRBJ1-1, with D possibly being TRBD1 (5 bases). This CDR3 contains 13 residues. V was clipped by 0 bases and J by 6 bases, with 8 bases between them. From germline, CDR1 is LNHDA and CDR2 SQIVND (reference sequence). The CDR3 DNA follows: TGTGCCAGTAGTATAGATCGGGGGGCTGAAGCTTTCTTT. It translates to CASSIDRGAEAFF.

J is TRBJ2-7 and V is TRBV29-1; a weak D match, TRBD1 (6 bases). Germline V gene data show CDR1 as SQVTM and CDR2 as ANQGSEA. CDR3 length equals 11 residues. The V end lost 7 bases, the J end lost 2 bases, and 9 bases lay between the germline ends. This chain's CDR3 is CSAGQPYEQYF. CDR3 DNA: TGCAGCGCCGGACAGCCCTACGAGCAGTACTTC.

The DNA for the CDR3 is TGCGCCAGTGCCGGGGGGGCGAGGAATGAGCAGTTCTTC. It translates to CASAGGARNEQFF. The chain combines TRBV10-2 with TRBJ2-1; 8 bases are a match to TRBD2. The length of the CDR3 is 13 residues. V trimming: 9 bases; J trimming: 7 bases; junction bases outside the gene matches: 8. From germline, CDR1 is WSHSY and CDR2 SAAADI.

In its sample, this clone was seen once. The rearrangement joins TRBV1 to TRBJ2-3; TRBD2, the table's D call, lacks a check against the DNA. TRBV1 is a pseudogene locus. The CDR3 is 17 amino acids. The CDR3 coding sequence is TGCACCAGCAGCCAAGATAGTTCGGGGGAGGACACAGATACGCAGTATTTT. Translating it yields CTSSQDSSGEDTDTQYF.

This clone was observed a handful of times. The CDR3, as DNA: TGTGCCACCAGCAGAGATTGGAGGGCCGTGACTAACTATGGCTACACCTTC. It codes for CATSRDWRAVTNYGYTF. The rearrangement links TRBV15 to TRBJ1-2; no definite D call. The germline gives CDR1 LNHNV, CDR2 YYDKDF (reference sequence). Trimming took off 0 bases at V and 0 bases at J, with 14 bases between the two ends. CDR3 length equals 17 residues.

The rearrangement joins TRBV5-1 to TRBJ2-7, with TRBD2 identical over 12 bases. CDR1 and CDR2 (germline): SGHRS, YFSETQ. The CDR3 has 16 amino acids. After removal of 0 bases from V and 3 bases from J, the junction contained 4 bases not matched to a gene. The CDR3 here is CASSLGLAGGLYEQYF. The CDR3 DNA sequence: TGCGCCAGCAGCTTGGGGCTAGCGGGGGGGCTCTACGAGCAGTACTTC. The entire variable domain, with the rest obtained from reference TRBV5-1 and TRBJ2-7, is as follows: KAGVTQTPRYLIKTRGQQVTLSCSPISGHRSVSWYQQTPGQGLQFLFEYFSETQRNKGNFPGRFSGRQFSNSRSEMNVSTLELGDSALYLCASSLGLAGGLYEQYFGPGTRLTVT.

J is TRBJ2-1 and V is TRBV3-1 (or the pseudogene TRBV3-2); 11 nucleotides match TRBD1. The CDR3 runs to 17 residues. J gave up 1 base and V 5 bases, and 7 bases lay outside the gene matches. The germline CDR1 and CDR2 sequences are LGHDT and YNNKEL (reference sequence). CDR3 residues: CASSKLGTGGSYNEQFF. CDR3 in DNA: TGTGCCAGCAGCAAACTCGGGACAGGGGGGTCCTACAATGAGCAGTTCTTC.

The V and J genes are TRBV9 and TRBJ1-2; TRBD1 is a possible D gene (6 bases). Between the trimmed V and J ends, which lost 2 bases and 2 bases, there was a span of 10 bases. The CDR3 covers 14 residues. Germline CDR1 and CDR2: SGDLS and YYNGEE. The CDR3 sequence: CASSVDQGNYGYTF. The DNA of the CDR3 is TGTGCCAGCAGCGTCGACCAGGGGAACTATGGCTACACCTTC.